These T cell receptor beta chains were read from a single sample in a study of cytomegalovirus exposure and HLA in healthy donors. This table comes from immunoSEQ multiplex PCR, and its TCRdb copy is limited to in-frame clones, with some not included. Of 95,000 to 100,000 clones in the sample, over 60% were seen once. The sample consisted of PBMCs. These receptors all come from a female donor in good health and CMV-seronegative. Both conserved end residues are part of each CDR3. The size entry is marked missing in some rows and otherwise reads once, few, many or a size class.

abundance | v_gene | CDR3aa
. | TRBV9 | CASSVAGQGSYGYTF
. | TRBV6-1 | CASSEVASETQYF
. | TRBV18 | CASSPPDRASDTQYF
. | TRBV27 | CASTPRNRGNTEAFF
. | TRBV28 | CASSRTSGLNNEQFF
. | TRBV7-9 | CSSSLRGQLYNEQFF
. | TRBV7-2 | CASRLTGGSSYGYTF
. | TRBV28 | CASSNLRGGYGYTF
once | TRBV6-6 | CASSSPGRIGEKLFF
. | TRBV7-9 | CASSQAGHNYGYTF
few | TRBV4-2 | CASSPVAGGRETQYF
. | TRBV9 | CASSPRLAGAVEQFF
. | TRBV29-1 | CSVGGQGFDQPQHF
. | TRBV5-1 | CASSLSGVDTEAFF
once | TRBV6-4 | CASSVSQGAPGELFF
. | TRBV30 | CAWSAQVDAGELFF
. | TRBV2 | CASSRDSSLNEQYF
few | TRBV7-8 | CASSLAVLAGVNNEQFF
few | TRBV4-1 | CASSQDPDGEYEQYF
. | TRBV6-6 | CASSAVGQGVKNIQYF
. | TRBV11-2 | CASSSGLAGVGDTQYF
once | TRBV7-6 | CASSSRQGPYNEQFF
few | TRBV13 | CASSSSKNTGELFF
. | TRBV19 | CASRGTHLYNSPLHF
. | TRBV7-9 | CASSLTGVQNSPLHF
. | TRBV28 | CASSLIQGTYEQYF
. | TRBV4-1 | CASSSGTKPETQYF
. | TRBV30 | CAWRDTPTNEKLFF
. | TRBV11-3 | CASSRRTGRGNTEAFF
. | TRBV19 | CASSIGGTAATNEKLFF
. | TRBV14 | CASSRKDRLTGELFF
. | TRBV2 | CASSLKLAGTPEQYF
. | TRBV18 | CASSPPAQGLSPKYGYTF
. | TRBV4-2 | CASSQLAGGNNEQFF
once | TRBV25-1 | CASSARSTDTQYF
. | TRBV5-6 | CASSLGTGPYGYTF
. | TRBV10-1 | CASSEPGGTDTQYF
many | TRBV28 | CASSRASDSSNSPLHF
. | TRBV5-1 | CASRSAGGNTIYF